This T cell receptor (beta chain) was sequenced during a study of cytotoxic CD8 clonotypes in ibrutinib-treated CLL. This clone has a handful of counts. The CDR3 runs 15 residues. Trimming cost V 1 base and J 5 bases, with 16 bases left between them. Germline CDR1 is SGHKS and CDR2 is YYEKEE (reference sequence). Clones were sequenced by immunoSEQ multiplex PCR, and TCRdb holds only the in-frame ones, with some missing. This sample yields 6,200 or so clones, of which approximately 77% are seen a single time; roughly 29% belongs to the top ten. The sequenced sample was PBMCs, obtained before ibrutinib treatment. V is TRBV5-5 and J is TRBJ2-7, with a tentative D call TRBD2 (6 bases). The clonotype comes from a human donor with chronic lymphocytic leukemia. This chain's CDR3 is CASSLLNPAGNEQYF. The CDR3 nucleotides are TGTGCCAGCAGCTTGCTGAATCCAGCGGGCAACGAGCAGTACTTC.